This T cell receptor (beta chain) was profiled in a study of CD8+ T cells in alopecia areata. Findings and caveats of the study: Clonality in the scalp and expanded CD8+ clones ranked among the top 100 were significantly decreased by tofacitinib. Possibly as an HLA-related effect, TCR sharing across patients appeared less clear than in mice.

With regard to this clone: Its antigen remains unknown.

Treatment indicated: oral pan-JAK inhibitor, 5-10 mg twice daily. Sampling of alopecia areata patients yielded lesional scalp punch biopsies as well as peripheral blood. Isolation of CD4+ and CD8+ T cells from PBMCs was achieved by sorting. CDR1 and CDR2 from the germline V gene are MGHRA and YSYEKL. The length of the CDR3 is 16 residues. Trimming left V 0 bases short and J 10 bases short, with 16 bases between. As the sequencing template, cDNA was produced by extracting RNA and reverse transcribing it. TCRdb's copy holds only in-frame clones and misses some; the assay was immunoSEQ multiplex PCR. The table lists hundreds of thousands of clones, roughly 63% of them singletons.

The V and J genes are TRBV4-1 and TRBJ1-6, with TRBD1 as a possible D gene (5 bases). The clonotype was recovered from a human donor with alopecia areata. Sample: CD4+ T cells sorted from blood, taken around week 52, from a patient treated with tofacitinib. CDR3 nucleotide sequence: TGCGCCAGCAGCCAAGAGAAGACAGAGGCTTTCTCACCCCTCCACTTT. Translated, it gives CASSQEKTEAFSPLHF.